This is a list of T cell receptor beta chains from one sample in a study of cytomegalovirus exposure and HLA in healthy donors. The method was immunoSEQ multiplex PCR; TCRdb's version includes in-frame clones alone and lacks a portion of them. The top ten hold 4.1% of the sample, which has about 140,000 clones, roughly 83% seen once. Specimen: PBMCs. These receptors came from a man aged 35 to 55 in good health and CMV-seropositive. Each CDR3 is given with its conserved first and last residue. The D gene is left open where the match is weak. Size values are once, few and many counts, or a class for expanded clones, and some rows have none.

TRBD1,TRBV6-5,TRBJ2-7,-,CASSYHGTGSYEQYF,TGTGCCAGCAGTTACCACGGGACAGGGTCCTACGAGCAGTACTTC
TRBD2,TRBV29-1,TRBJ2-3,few,CSVEGLAGATGVTQYF,TGCAGCGTGGAGGGACTAGCGGGGGCAACGGGAGTTACGCAGTATTTT
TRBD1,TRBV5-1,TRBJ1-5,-,CASSLGTGSNQPQHF,TGCGCCAGCAGTCTCGGGACAGGAAGCAATCAGCCCCAGCATTTT
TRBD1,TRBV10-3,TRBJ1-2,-,CAIRDRVDGFGYTF,TGTGCCATCAGGGACAGGGTAGACGGTTTCGGCTACACCTTC
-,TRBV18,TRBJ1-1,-,CASSPALDRGEAFF,TGTGCCAGCTCACCAGCTTTAGATCGGGGTGAAGCTTTCTTT
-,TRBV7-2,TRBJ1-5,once,CASSFRSNQPQHF,TGTGCCAGCAGCTTCCGGAGCAATCAGCCCCAGCATTTT
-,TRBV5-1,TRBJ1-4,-,CASRQGGVNEKLFF,TGCGCCAGCAGGCAGGGAGGTGTAAATGAAAAACTGTTTTTT
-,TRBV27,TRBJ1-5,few,CASSSRTDYSNQPQHF,TGTGCCAGCAGTTCTAGGACAGACTATAGCAATCAGCCCCAGCATTTT
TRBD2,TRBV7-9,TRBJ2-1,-,CASSRSVGLAFDEQFF,TGTGCCAGCAGCCGATCAGTAGGACTAGCGTTCGATGAGCAGTTCTTC
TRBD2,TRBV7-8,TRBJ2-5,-,CASSSSGVSQETQYF,TGTGCCAGCAGCTCGAGCGGGGTCTCCCAAGAGACCCAGTACTTC
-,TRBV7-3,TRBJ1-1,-,CASSLVQNTEAFF,TGTGCCAGCAGCTTAGTTCAGAACACTGAAGCTTTCTTT
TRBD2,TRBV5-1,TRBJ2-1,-,CASSLWSSGASYNEQFF,TGCGCCAGCAGCTTGTGGTCTAGCGGAGCCTCCTACAATGAGCAGTTCTTC
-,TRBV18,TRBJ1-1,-,CASLGAGRNTEAFF,TGTGCCAGCCTTGGGGCGGGGCGGAACACTGAAGCTTTCTTT
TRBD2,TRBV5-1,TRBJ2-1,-,CASSLLGLVLNEQFF,TGCGCCAGCAGCTTGTTGGGACTAGTCTTAAATGAGCAGTTCTTC
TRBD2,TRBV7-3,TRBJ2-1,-,CASSLGGGPYNEQFF,TGTGCCAGCAGCTTAGGCGGGGGGCCGTACAATGAGCAGTTCTTC
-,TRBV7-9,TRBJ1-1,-,CSSTRANTEAFF,TGTTCCAGCACGAGAGCGAACACTGAAGCTTTCTTT
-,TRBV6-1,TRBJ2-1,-,CALNSYNEQFF,TGTGCCCTGAACAGCTACAATGAGCAGTTCTTC
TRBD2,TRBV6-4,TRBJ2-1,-,CASSDSNPTSGYPSSYNEQFF,TGTGCCAGCAGTGACTCGAACCCGACTAGCGGGTACCCCAGCTCCTACAATGAGCAGTTCTTC
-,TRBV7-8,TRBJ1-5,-,CASSPFVLSNQPQHF,TGTGCCAGCAGCCCTTTCGTACTTAGCAATCAGCCCCAGCATTTT
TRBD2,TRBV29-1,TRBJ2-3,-,CSGGTSGTGDTQYF,TGCAGCGGCGGGACTAGCGGGACGGGAGATACGCAGTATTTT
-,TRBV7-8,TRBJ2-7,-,CASSLEGRIYEQYF,TGTGCCAGCAGCTTAGAGGGGAGGATCTACGAGCAGTACTTC
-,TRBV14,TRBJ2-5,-,CASSLQGGTQYF,TGTGCCAGCAGCCTTCAAGGGGGGACCCAGTACTTC
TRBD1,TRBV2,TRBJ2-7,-,CASRDRVHEQYF,TGTGCCAGCAGAGACAGGGTGCACGAGCAGTACTTC
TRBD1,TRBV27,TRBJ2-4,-,CASSPGTGGVIQYF,TGTGCCAGCAGTCCAGGGACAGGGGGCGTCATTCAGTACTTC
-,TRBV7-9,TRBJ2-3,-,CASSLGHSTNTQYF,TGTGCCAGCAGCTTAGGGCATAGCACGAATACGCAGTATTTT
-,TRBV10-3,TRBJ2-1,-,CAISERSSYNEQFF,TGTGCCATCAGTGAGAGGAGCTCCTACAATGAGCAGTTCTTC
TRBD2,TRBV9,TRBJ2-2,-,CASSVSREGHGELFF,TGTGCCAGCAGCGTATCGCGGGAGGGTCACGGGGAGCTGTTTTTT
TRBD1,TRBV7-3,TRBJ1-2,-,CASSPTGGAGGYTF,TGTGCCAGCAGTCCGACAGGGGGCGCTGGTGGCTACACCTTC
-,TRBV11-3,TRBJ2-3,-,CASSARRYEDTQYF,TGTGCCAGCAGCGCCCGGAGGTATGAAGATACGCAGTATTTT
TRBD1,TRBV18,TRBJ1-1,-,CASSRGQGNTEAFF,TGTGCCAGCTCGAGGGGACAGGGGAACACTGAAGCTTTCTTT
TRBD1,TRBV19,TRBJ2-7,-,CASKTRDSVGEQYF,TGTGCCAGTAAGACCCGGGACAGTGTTGGCGAGCAGTACTTC
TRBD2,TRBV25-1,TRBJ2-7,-,CASESGGSYEQYF,TGTGCCAGCGAGTCGGGGGGCTCCTACGAGCAGTACTTC
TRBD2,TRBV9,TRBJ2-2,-,CASSGKAGKTGELFF,TGTGCCAGCAGCGGTAAAGCGGGGAAAACCGGGGAGCTGTTTTTT
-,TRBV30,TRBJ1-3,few,CAWRRDNSGNTIYF,TGTGCCTGGAGACGGGACAACTCTGGAAACACCATATATTTT
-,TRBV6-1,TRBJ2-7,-,CASSEALRSSGESYEQYF,TGTGCCAGCAGTGAAGCGCTTCGGAGTAGCGGAGAATCCTACGAGCAGTACTTC
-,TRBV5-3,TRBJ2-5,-,CARSLAAGGQETQYF,TGTGCCAGAAGCTTGGCCGCCGGGGGACAAGAGACCCAGTACTTC
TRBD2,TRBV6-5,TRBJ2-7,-,CASSYSAGDPEQYF,TGTGCCAGCAGTTACTCAGCGGGGGATCCCGAGCAGTACTTC
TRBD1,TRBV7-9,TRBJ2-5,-,CASSPRTGGVQETQYF,TGTGCCAGCAGCCCGAGGACAGGGGGGGTCCAAGAGACCCAGTACTTC
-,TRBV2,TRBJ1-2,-,CASSSGVRYGYTF,TGTGCCAGCAGCTCAGGGGTACGGTATGGCTACACCTTC
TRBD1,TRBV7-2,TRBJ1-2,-,CASSLQQGPAGYTF,TGTGCCAGCAGCCTACAACAGGGGCCTGCAGGCTACACCTTC
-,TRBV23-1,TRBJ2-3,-,CASPYGADTQYF,TGCGCCAGTCCGTATGGAGCCGATACGCAGTATTTT